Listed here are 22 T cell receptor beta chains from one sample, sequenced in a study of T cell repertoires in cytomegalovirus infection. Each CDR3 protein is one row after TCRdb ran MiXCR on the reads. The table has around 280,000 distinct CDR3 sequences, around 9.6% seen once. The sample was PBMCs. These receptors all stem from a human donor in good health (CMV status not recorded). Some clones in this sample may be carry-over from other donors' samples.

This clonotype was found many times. The CDR3 region is CASSQPQGAGKNIQYF. The CDR3 nucleotides are TGTGCCAGCAGCCAGCCTCAGGGGGCTGGCAAAAACATTCAGTACTTC. This chain links TRBV14 with TRBJ2-4; 8 nucleotides align to TRBD1. V lost 3 bases and J lost 3; bases outside the gene matches: 7. The CDR3 is 16 amino acids. Germline V gives CDR1 SGHDN, CDR2 FVKESK. The complete variable domain, with remaining parts taken from reference TRBV14 and TRBJ2-4, reads EAGVTQFPSHSVIEKGQTVTLRCDPISGHDNLYWYRRVMGKEIKFLLHFVKESKQDESGMPNNRFLAERTGGTYSTLKVQPAELEDSGVYFCASSQPQGAGKNIQYFGAGTRLSVL.

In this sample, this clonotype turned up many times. The CDR3 protein is CSVRGQEGANVLTF. The CDR3 nucleotides read TGCAGCGTCCGCGGACAGGAGGGGGCCAACGTCCTGACTTTC. The chain recombines TRBV29-1 with TRBJ2-6, with TRBD1 matching over 7 bases. Germline loops: CDR1 SQVTM, CDR2 ANQGSEA. This CDR3 region has 14 residues. Trimming cost V 6 bases and J 4 bases; bases outside gene matches: 6.

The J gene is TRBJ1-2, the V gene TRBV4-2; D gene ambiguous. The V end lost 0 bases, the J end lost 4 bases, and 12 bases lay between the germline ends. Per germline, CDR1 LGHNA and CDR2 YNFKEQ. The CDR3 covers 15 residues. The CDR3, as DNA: TGTGCCAGCAGCCAAGATCAACGGCAGCCCTATGGCTACACCTTC. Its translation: CASSQDQRQPYGYTF.

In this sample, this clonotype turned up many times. Here the CDR3 DNA reads TGTGCCAGCAGCCCGCGGGGACACCAGCTCGAGCAGTACGTC. Protein: CASSPRGHQLEQYV. This rearrangement joins TRBV28 to TRBJ2-7; D is perhaps TRBD1 or TRBD2 (6 bases each). The CDR3 consists of 14 residues. V was clipped by 6 bases and J by 6 bases, with 18 bases between them. The germline CDR1 and CDR2 sequences are MDHEN and SYDVKM.

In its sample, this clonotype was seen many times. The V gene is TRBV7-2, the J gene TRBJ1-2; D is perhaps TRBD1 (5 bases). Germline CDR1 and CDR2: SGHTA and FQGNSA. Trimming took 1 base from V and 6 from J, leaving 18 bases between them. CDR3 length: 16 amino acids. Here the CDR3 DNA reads TGTGCCAGCAGCTTAGGGGGCACAATAACTATTGATGGCTACACCTTC. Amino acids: CASSLGGTITIDGYTF.

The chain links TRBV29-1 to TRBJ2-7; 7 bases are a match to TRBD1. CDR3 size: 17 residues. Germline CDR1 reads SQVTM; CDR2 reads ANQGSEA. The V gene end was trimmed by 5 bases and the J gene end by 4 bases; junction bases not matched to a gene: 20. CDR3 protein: CSVPGQVIRIQTYEQYV. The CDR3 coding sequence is TGCAGCGTTCCAGGACAGGTAATACGGATTCAAACTTACGAGCAGTACGTC.

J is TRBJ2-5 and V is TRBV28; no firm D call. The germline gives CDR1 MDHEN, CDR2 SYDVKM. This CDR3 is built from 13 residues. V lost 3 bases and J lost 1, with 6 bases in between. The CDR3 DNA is TGTGCCAGCAGTTTGCCCCCCCAAGAGACCCAGTACTTC. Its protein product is CASSLPPQETQYF.

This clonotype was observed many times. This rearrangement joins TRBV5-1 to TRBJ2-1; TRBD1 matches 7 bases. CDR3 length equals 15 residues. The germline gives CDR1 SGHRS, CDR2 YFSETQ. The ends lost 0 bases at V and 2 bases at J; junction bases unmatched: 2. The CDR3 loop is CASSLVRGPYNEQFF. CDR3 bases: TGCGCCAGCAGCTTGGTAAGGGGGCCCTACAATGAGCAGTTCTTC.

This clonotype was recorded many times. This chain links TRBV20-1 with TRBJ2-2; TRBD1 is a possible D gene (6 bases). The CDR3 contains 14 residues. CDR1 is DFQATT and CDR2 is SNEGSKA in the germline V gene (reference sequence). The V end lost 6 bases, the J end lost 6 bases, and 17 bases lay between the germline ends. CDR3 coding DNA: TGCAGTGCCCAGACAGGAACCGCTCCCGGGGAGCTGTTTTTT. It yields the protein CSAQTGTAPGELFF.

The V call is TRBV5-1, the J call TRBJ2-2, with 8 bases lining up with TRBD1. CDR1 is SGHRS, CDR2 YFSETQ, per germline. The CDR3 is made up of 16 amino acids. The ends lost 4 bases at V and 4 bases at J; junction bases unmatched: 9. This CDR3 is CASSTDRGGFTGELFF. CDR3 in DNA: TGCGCCAGCAGCACTGACAGGGGCGGTTTCACCGGGGAGCTGTTTTTT.

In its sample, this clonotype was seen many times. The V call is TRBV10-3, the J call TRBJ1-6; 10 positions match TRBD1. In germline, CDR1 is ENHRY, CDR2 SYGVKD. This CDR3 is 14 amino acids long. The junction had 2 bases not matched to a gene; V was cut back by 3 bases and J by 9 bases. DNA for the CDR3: TGTGCCATCAGTGACCGGGACAGGGGTTCACCCCTCCACTTT. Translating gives CAISDRDRGSPLHF.

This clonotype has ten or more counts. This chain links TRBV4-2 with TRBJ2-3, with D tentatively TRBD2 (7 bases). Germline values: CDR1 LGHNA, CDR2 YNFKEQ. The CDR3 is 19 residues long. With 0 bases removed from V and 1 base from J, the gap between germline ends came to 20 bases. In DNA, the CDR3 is TGTGCCAGCAGCCAAGAGTGGTTACGGGGGGCCACTCGCACAGATACGCAGTATTTT. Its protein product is CASSQEWLRGATRTDTQYF.

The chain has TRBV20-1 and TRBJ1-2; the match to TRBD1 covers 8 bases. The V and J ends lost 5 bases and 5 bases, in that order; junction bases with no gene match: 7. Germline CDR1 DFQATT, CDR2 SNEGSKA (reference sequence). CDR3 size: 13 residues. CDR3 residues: CSARSGQGYGYTF. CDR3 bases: TGCAGTGCTCGGTCCGGACAGGGTTATGGCTACACCTTC.

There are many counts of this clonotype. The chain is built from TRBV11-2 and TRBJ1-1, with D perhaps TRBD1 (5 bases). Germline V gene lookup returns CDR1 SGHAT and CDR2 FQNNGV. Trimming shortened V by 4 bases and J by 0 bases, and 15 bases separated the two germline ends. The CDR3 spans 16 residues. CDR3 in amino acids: CASSSSTVSVNTEAFF. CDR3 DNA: TGTGCCAGCAGCTCTTCGACAGTAAGTGTGAACACTGAAGCTTTCTTT.

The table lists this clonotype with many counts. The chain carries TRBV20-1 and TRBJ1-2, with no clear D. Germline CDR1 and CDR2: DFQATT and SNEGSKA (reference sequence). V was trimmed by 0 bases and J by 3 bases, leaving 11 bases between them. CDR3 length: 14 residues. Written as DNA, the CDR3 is TGCAGTGCTAGAGATATTGCCGGGGACTATGGCTACACCTTC. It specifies CSARDIAGDYGYTF.

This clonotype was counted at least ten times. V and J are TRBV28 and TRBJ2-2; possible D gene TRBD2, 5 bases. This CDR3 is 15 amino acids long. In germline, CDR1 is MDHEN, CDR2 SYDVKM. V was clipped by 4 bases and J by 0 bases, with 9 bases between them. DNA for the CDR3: TGTGCCAGCAGTTCCCCCGGGACGAACACCGGGGAGCTGTTTTTT. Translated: CASSSPGTNTGELFF.

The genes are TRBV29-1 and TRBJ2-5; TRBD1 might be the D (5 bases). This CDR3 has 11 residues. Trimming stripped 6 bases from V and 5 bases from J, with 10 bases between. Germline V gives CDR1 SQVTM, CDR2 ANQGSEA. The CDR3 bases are TGCAGCGTCAGGGAAGTGGAGACCCAGTACTTC. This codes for CSVREVETQYF.

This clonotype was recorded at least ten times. In DNA form, the CDR3 reads TGCAGCGCCGTACCACCCTCACGGAGATACAATGAGCAGTTCTTC. It is translated as CSAVPPSRRYNEQFF. This chain links TRBV29-1 with TRBJ2-1, with D hard to call. The germline V and J ends were trimmed by 7 bases and 4 bases, with 20 bases remaining between them. The CDR3 runs to 15 residues. Germline CDR1 reads SQVTM; CDR2 reads ANQGSEA.

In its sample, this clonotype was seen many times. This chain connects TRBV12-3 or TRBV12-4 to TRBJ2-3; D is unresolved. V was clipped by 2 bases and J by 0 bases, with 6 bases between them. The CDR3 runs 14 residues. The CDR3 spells CASSLFGSTDTQYF. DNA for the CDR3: TGTGCCAGCAGTTTATTCGGAAGCACAGATACGCAGTATTTT.

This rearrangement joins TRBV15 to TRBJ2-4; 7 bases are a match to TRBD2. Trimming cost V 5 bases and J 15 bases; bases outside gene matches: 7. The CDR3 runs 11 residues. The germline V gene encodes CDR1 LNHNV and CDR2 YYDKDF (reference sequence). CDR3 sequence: CATSFSGRAYF. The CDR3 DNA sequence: TGTGCCACCAGCTTCTCTGGGAGGGCGTACTTC.

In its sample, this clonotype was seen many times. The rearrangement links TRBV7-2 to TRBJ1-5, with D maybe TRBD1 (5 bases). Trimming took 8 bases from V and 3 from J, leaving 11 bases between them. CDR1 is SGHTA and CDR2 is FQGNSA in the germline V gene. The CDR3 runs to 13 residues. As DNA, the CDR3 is TGTGCCAGCGTTGGGGCCGACAATCAGCCCCAGCATTTT. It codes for CASVGADNQPQHF.

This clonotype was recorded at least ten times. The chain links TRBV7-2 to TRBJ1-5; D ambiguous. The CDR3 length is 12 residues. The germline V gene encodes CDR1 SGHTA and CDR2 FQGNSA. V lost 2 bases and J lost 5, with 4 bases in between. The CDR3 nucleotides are TGTGCCAGCAGCTTACAAGATCAGCCCCAGCATTTT. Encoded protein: CASSLQDQPQHF.